This T cell receptor (beta chain) is from a study of blood T cell repertoires in COVID-19 (dated by TCRdb to 2020 to 2022). Background on the whole study: Samples from collaborators originated in the United States, Italy and Spain and spanned both the acute and convalescent phases of COVID-19. The prospective study material was composed of cDNA or gDNA derived from T cells, B-cell-depleted T cells, or PBMCs. The dataset comprised deeply sampled blood TCRbeta repertoires from subjects exposed to, actively infected with, or recovered from COVID-19. The repertoires were released in a freely available public database meant as a resource for research on the immune response to SARS-CoV-2. The samples were drawn from the first 160 participants of the ongoing ImmuneRACE study and from over 950 subjects provided by 6 global collaborators. Nearly every sample came with metadata listing a de-identified subject ID, COVID-19 status, age in years and sex. HLA class I and class II types, where available, came from metadata supplied by the sample provider rather than from assay-based typing.

Concerning this clone: Its antigen is not yet known. No per-base quality is available; no much larger clone lies one base away.

Study-level results and caveats: Clinical and demographic metadata were provided uncurated, with the amount varying by source and participant.

Per the germline V gene (reference sequence), LNHNV is the CDR1 and YYDKDF is the CDR2. Inclusive of the bounding cysteine and phenylalanine, the CDR3 is 18 residues long. The retained sequence is limited to the CDR3, 54 bases, with the frame set at the first base. The V end gives up 4 bases and the J end 1 base, leaving 9 bases in the junction not matched to a gene. TCRbeta CDR3 regions were amplified from genomic DNA by means of the immunoSEQ Assay, a bias-controlled multiplex PCR. Regarding the original processing steps: The number of nucleated cells in each sample was estimated from the amplification of reference gene primers within the assay. To quantify the absolute abundance of each unique TCRbeta CDR3 rearrangement, sequence reads were collapsed and filtered. For each sample, productive Simpson clonality was calculated by taking the square root of Simpson's diversity index across productive rearrangements. TCRdb mirrors the immuneACCESS table, restricted to in-frame sequences. Some clones are absent from its copies; in checked studies, under half trace to an unresolved V gene, and the reason for the others is unknown. That table supplies the V and J calls and clone size; D and trimming were determined from the DNA. This sample has 150,000 to 200,000 clones in its table, and about nine tenths of those were observed once. The leading ten clones occupy roughly a sixth of the sample.

Whole blood was collected in K2EDTA tubes by collaborating institutions according to the institutions' own protocols. Collaborator samples were shipped for TCRbeta analysis as frozen whole blood, isolated PBMCs, or DNA extracted from either sample type. The receptor comes from a man aged 60-69 years with active or convalescent COVID-19. The sequenced material came from peripheral blood. The rearrangement combines TRBV15 with TRBJ1-4; 10 of the junction bases match TRBD1. The DNA sequence is given as TGTGCCACCAGCACAGATAGGGACAGGGGACAAACTAATGAAAAACTGTTTTTT. It codes for CATSTDRDRGQTNEKLFF.